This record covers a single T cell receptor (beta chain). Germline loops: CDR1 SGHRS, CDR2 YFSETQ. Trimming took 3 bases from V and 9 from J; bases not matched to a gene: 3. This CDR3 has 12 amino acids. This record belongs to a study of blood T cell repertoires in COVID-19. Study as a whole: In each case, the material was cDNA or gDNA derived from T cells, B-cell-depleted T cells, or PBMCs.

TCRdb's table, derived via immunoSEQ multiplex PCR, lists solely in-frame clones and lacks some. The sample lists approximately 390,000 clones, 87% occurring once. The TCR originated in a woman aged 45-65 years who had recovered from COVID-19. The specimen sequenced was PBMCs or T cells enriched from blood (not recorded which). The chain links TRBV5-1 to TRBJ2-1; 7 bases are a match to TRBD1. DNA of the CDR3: TGCGCCAGCAGCTCTGACAGGGCTGAGCAGTTCTTC. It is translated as CASSSDRAEQFF.